The 3 T cell receptor beta chains reported below all come from one sample, sequenced in a study of OX40 agonist ivuxolimab in advanced cancers. Produced via immunoSEQ multiplex PCR; TCRdb's table is partial and in-frame only. Of under 85,000 clones in the sample, around 90% were seen once. Sample: CD4+ or CD8+ T cells sorted from blood, taken in a trial of the OX40 agonist ivuxolimab. Receptors originate from an adult with an advanced solid tumor such as melanoma, head and neck, liver or kidney cancer.

A single count supports this clone. The chain carries TRBV19 and TRBJ1-5, with a weak D call TRBD1 (5 bases). The CDR3 is 16 amino acids. V was pared by 0 bases and J by 7 bases, with 16 bases between. Germline-derived CDR1 and CDR2 are LNHDA and SQIVND (reference sequence). The CDR3 is CASSIDPLMGRQPQHF. In DNA, the CDR3 is TGTGCCAGTAGTATAGATCCCCTTATGGGGCGACAGCCCCAGCATTTT.

The chain carries TRBV19 and TRBJ2-1; no reliable D call. Germline V gives CDR1 LNHDA, CDR2 SQIVND (reference sequence). This CDR3 has 12 amino acids. Trimming pared 4 bases from V and 6 bases from J, leaving 7 bases between. The CDR3 reads CASSTLGNEQFF. CDR3 sequence (DNA): TGTGCCAGTAGTACCTTAGGCAATGAGCAGTTCTTC.

The V gene is TRBV19, the J gene TRBJ1-1; 7 bases agree with TRBD1. Germline trimming cut 6 bases from V and 3 bases from J; bases unmatched to any gene: 7. Per germline, CDR1 LNHDA and CDR2 SQIVND (reference sequence). CDR3 size: 14 residues. DNA for the CDR3: TGTGCCAGTAGCGCCTCAGGGGGGTACACTGAAGCTTTCTTT. It encodes CASSASGGYTEAFF. The full variable domain, with the rest looked up from reference TRBV19 and TRBJ1-1, is DGGITQSPKYLFRKEGQNVTLSCEQNLNHDAMYWYRQDPGQGLRLIYYSQIVNDFQKGDIAEGYSVSREKKESFPLTVTSAQKNPTAFYLCASSASGGYTEAFFGQGTRLTVV.